These 3 T cell receptor beta chains originate from one sample sequenced in a study of T-cell memory formation after mild COVID-19 (TCRdb year 2021). Library preparation was by 5' RACE. The instrument was an Illumina NovaSeq 6000. Clones were called with MiXCR by TCRdb after fastp trimmed the public reads at Q25, and only in-frame beta chains were retained. Every entry covers one CDR3 protein and lists the most common genes and DNA from its rows. Recorded for this sample are hundreds of thousands of distinct CDR3 sequences; roughly 18% of them occurred a single time. Of the sample, about 12% is held by the ten largest clones. Sequenced: PBMCs or a T cell subset sorted from them (not recorded which). The source is an adult woman who had mild COVID-19 (a few samples of this study predate the infection). The sample titles of this study are shuffled in the database, so cell type and time point are left out; the donor was told from shared clones.

There are a few counts of this clonotype. The chain couples TRBV2 to TRBJ1-1; 9 bases are shared with TRBD1. The V gene's germline CDR1 is SNHLY and CDR2 FYNNEI. Germline trimming cut 6 bases from V and 5 bases from J; bases unmatched to any gene: 4. The CDR3 is 13 residues long. Here the CDR3 DNA reads TGTGCCAGCAGGGGACAGGGATTGACTGAAGCTTTCTTT. It translates to CASRGQGLTEAFF.

The chain is built from TRBV5-5 and TRBJ1-5; TRBD1 might be the D (6 bases). CDR1 and CDR2 (germline): SGHKS, YYEKEE (reference sequence). The CDR3 is made up of 14 amino acids. Trimming cost V 8 bases and J 3 bases, with 15 bases left between them. CDR3 sequence (DNA): TGTGCCAGTTCGCCGGGACACATCAATCAGCCCCAGCATTTT. Translating it yields CASSPGHINQPQHF.

This sequence joins TRBV18 and TRBJ1-6, with D perhaps matching TRBD1 (6 bases). There are 15 residues in the CDR3. The germline CDR1 and CDR2 sequences are KGHSH and LQKENI. V was shortened by 2 bases and J by 4 bases, with 9 bases between the two germline ends. The CDR3 region is CASSPGQQYNSPLHF. The CDR3 nucleotides read TGTGCCAGCTCACCAGGACAGCAATATAATTCACCCCTCCACTTT.